The clone carrying this T cell receptor (beta chain) is labeled as medium-sized. Its specificity is unknown. The entire patient cohort was treatment-naive prior to thyroid surgery. These data originate in a study of metastatic and nonmetastatic thyroid tumors. Study-level background: Comparison of repertoires was carried out across blood and tumor or nodule tissue from malignant and benign thyroid patients. General study results and limits: Patients with malignant thyroid tumors reportedly had significantly higher TCR beta diversity than those with benign nodules, in blood and tumor.

TCRdb re-processed the PCR reads through MiXCR. The sample records 16,000 or so clones, roughly a quarter being singletons. Trimming took 2 bases from V and 4 from J; bases not matched to a gene: 5. This CDR3 region has 16 residues. CDR1 is MNHEY, CDR2 SVGAGI, per germline. The sequenced material came from tumor tissue. The chain links TRBV6-5 to TRBJ2-1, with 10 nucleotides matching TRBD2. The sequence was collected from a male donor with papillary thyroid cancer or a benign thyroid nodule (not recorded which). Some clones in this sample may be carry-over from other donors' samples. The CDR3: CASSYKRTSGYNEQFF. CDR3 sequence (DNA): TGTGCCAGCAGTTACAAACGGACTAGCGGATACAATGAGCAGTTCTTC.